Sequencing of this T cell receptor beta chain was carried out in a study of blood T cell repertoires in COVID-19. Profiled with immunoSEQ multiplex PCR; TCRdb holds only in-frame clones, not every one. The repertoire holds 150,000 to 200,000 clones, more than 75% seen once, with 5.5% to 7% in the top ten. The germline V gene encodes CDR1 SGHVS and CDR2 FQNEAQ. V was trimmed by 6 bases and J by 4 bases, leaving 9 bases between them. The CDR3 is made up of 13 amino acids. The clonotype comes from a middle-aged woman with COVID-19, enrolled during active disease. Sequencing used peripheral blood. V usage is TRBV7-8 and J usage is TRBJ2-2, with D perhaps matching TRBD1 (5 bases). The CDR3 sequence is CASRRQRTGELFF. The CDR3 DNA sequence: TGTGCCAGCAGGCGACAGCGCACCGGGGAGCTGTTTTTT.